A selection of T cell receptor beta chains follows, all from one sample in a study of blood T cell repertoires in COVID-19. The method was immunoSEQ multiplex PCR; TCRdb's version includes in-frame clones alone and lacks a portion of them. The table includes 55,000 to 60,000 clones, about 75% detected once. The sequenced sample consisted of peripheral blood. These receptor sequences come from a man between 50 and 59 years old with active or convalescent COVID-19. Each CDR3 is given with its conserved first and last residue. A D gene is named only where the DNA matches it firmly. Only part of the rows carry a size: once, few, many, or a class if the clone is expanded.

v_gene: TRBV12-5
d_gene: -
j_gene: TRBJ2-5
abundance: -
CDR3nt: TGTGCTACCAAGGCGGGGAACCTCCAAGAGACCCAGTACTTC
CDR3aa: CATKAGNLQETQYF

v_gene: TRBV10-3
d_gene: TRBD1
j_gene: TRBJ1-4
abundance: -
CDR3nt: TGTGCCACGCGTGACGCTCAGGGGGATGAAAAACTGTTTTTT
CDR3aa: CATRDAQGDEKLFF

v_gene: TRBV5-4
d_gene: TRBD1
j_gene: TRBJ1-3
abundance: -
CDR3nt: TGTGCCAGCAGCCTGGACAGGGGAAGTGGAAACACCATATATTTT
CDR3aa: CASSLDRGSGNTIYF

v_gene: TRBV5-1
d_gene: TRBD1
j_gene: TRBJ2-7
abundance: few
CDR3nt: TGCGCCAGCAGCTTGCAGGGGGCGAACTACGAGCAGTACTTC
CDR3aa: CASSLQGANYEQYF

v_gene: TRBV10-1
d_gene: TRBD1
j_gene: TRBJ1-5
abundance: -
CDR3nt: TGCGCCAGGACCTGGGACAGGCTCCATGAGGGTCAGCCCCAGCATTTT
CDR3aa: CARTWDRLHEGQPQHF

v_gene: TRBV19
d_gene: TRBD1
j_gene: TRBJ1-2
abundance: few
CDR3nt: TGTGCCAGTAGTATAAGGACAGGGAGCTATGGCTACACCTTC
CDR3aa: CASSIRTGSYGYTF

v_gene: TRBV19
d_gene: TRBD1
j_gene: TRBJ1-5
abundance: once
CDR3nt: TGTGCCAGTAGTCCCGGGACAGCTAATCAGCCCCAGCATTTT
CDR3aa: CASSPGTANQPQHF

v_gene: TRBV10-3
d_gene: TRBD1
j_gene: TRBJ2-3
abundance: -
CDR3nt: TGTGCCATCAGTCCGGGACAGACAAACACAGATACGCAGTATTTT
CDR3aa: CAISPGQTNTDTQYF

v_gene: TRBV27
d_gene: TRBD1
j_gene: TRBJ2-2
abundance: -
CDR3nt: TGTGCCAGCAGTTACCAGTCTACAGGGGCGCTCGGGGAGCTGTTTTTT
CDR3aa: CASSYQSTGALGELFF

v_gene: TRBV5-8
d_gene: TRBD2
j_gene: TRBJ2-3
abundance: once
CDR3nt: TGTGCCAGCAGCCAGAGGGAGGGAGGCACAGATACGCAGTATTTT
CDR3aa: CASSQREGGTDTQYF

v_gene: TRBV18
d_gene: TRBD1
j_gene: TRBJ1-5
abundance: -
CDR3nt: TGTGCCAGCTCACCTGGGACAGGGGGGACTCGTAGCAATCAGCCCCAGCATTTT
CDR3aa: CASSPGTGGTRSNQPQHF

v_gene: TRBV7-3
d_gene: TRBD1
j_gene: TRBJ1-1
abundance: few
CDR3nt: TGTGCCAGCAGCGCCCACAGGGGAGGAGAAGCTTTCTTT
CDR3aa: CASSAHRGGEAFF

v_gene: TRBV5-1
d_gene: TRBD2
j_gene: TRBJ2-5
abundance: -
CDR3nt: TGCGCCAGCAGCTTGGCCCTAGCGGGGTCCCAAGAGACCCAGTACTTC
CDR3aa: CASSLALAGSQETQYF

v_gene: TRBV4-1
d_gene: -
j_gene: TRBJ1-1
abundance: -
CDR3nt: TGCGCCAGCAGCCACATGACAGGTGAAGCTTTCTTT
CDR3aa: CASSHMTGEAFF

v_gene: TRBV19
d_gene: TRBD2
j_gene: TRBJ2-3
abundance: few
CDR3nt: TGTGCCAGTAGTATTGTAGCGGGAGTGAGCACAGATACGCAGTATTTT
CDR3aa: CASSIVAGVSTDTQYF

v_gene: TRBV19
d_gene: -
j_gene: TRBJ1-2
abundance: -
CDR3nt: TGTGCCAGTAGTATGCAGGGGAACTATGGCTACACCTTC
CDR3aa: CASSMQGNYGYTF

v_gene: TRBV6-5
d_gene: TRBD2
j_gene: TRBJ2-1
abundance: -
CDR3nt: TGTGCCAGCAGGGGACTAGCGGGGCCTCTGGTGCAGTTCTTC
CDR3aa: CASRGLAGPLVQFF

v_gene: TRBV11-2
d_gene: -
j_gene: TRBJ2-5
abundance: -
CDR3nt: TGTGCCAGCAGCTTGAACACAGGGTGGCAAGAGACCCAGTACTTC
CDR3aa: CASSLNTGWQETQYF

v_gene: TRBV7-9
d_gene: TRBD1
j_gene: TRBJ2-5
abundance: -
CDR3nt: TGTGCCAGCAGCCCGACGGACAGGGTTATGGAGACCCAGTACTTC
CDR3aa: CASSPTDRVMETQYF

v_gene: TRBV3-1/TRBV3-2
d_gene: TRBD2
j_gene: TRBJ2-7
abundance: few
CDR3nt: TGTGCCAGCAGCCAAGAAGGACTAGCGGGAGGGAAAGGGTTTTACGAGCAGTACTTC
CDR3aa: CASSQEGLAGGKGFYEQYF

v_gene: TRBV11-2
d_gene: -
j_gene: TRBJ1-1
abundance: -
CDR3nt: TGTGCCAGCAGCTTAGTATCGAACACTGAAGCTTTCTTT
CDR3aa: CASSLVSNTEAFF

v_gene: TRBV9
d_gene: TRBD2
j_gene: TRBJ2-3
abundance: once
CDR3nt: TGTGCCAGCAGCGTAGGGACTAGCGGCCGCACAGATACGCAGTATTTT
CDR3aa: CASSVGTSGRTDTQYF

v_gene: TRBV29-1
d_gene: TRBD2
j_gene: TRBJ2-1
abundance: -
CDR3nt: TGCAGCGTCGGGGGGGGCTTCAATGAGCAGTTCTTC
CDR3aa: CSVGGGFNEQFF

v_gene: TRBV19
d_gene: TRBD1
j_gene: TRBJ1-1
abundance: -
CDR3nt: TGTGCCAGTAGTACCCTGACAGGGGCGGGGAGAGCTTTCTTT
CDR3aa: CASSTLTGAGRAFF

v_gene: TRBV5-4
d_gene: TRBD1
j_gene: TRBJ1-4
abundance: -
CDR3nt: TGTGCCAGCAGCCTACAGGGGGCTGGCGAAAAACTGTTTTTT
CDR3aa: CASSLQGAGEKLFF

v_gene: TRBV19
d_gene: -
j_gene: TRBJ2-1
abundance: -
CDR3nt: TGTGCCAGTAGTATCGGCGGACTCTACAATGAGCAGTTCTTC
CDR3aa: CASSIGGLYNEQFF

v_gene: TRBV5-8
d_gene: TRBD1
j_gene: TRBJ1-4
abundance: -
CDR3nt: TGTGCCAGCAGCAACGGACAGGGGTATGAAAAACTGTTTTTT
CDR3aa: CASSNGQGYEKLFF

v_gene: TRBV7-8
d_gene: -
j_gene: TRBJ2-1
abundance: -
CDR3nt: TGTGCCAGCGGGAGGCCATACAATGAGCAGTTCTTC
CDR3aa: CASGRPYNEQFF

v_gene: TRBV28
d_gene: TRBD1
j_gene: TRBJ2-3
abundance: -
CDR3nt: TGTGCCAGCATTGGGACAGGCCAGCCTAGCACAGATACGCAGTATTTT
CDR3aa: CASIGTGQPSTDTQYF

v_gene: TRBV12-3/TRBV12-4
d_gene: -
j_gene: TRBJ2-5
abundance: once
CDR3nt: TGTGCCAGCAGTTTTCGGGAGACCCAGTACTTC
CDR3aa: CASSFRETQYF

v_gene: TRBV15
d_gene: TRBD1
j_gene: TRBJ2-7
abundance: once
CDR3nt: TGTGCCACCAGCACCATGACAGGGAACGAGCAGTACTTC
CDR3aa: CATSTMTGNEQYF

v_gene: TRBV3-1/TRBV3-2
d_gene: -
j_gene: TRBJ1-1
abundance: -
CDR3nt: TGTGCCAGCAGCCTAACGGAGGCGGAAGCTTTCTTT
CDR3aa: CASSLTEAEAFF

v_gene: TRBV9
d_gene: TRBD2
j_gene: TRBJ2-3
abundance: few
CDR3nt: TGTGCCAGCAGCGCGACTAGCGGGGGACGGTCGACGCAGTATTTT
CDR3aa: CASSATSGGRSTQYF

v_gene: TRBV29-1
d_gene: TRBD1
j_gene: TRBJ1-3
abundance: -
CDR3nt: TGCAGTTGGCCGGGGGACAGGTTAAACACCATATATTTT
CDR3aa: CSWPGDRLNTIYF

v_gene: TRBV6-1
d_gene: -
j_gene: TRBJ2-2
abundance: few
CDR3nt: TGTGCCAGCAGTGAAGTAACGGGATTCGCCGGGGAGCTGTTTTTT
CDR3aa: CASSEVTGFAGELFF

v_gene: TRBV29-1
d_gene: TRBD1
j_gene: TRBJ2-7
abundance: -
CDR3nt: TGCAGCGTGGGGACAGGGGACTACTACGAGCAGTACTTC
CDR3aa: CSVGTGDYYEQYF

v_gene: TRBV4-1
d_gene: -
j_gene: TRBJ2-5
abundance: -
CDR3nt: TGCGCCAGCAGCCAAGAGCCTAGCGAGGAGACCCAGTACTTC
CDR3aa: CASSQEPSEETQYF

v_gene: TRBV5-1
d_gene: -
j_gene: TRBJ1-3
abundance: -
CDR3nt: TGCGCCAGCAGCTCCGAGGGATTTGGAAACACCATATATTTT
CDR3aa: CASSSEGFGNTIYF

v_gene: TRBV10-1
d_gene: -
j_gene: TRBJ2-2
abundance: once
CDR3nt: TGCGCCAGCAGTGAGCAATTTCCCGGGGAGCTGTTTTTT
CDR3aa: CASSEQFPGELFF

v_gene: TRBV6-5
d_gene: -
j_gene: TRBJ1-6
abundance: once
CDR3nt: TGTGCCAGCAGTTACTCGAATGGGGGGAATTCACCCCTCCACTTT
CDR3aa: CASSYSNGGNSPLHF

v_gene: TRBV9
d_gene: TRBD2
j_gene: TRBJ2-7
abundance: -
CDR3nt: TGTGCCAGCAGCGTTGGACTAGCGGGGGGCGAGCAGTACTTC
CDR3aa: CASSVGLAGGEQYF

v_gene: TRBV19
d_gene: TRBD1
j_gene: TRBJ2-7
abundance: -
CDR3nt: TGTGCCAGTCTCGGACAGGGACCCTACGAGCAGTACTTC
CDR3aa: CASLGQGPYEQYF

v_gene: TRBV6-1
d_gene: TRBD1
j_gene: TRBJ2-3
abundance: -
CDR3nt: TGTGCCAGCAGTGAACCAGGGGGTGCAGATACGCAGTATTTT
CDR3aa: CASSEPGGADTQYF

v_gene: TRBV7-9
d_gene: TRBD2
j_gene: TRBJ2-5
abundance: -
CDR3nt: TGTGCCAGCAGCCTTAGACTAGCGGAGACCCAGTACTTC
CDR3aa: CASSLRLAETQYF

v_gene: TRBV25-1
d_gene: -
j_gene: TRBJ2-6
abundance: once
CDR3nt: TGTGCCAGCAGTGAATCTCCGGATTGGAGCTCTGGGGCCAACGTCCTGACTTTC
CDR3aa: CASSESPDWSSGANVLTF

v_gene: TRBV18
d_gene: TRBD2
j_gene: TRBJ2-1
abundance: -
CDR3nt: TGTGCCAGCTCACCACTAATAGCGGGAAACAATGAGCAGTTCTTC
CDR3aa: CASSPLIAGNNEQFF

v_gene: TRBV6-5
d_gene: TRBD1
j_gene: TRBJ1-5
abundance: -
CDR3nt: TGTGCCAGCAGTTCACACAGGGGGGTGTATCAGCCCCAGCATTTT
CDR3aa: CASSSHRGVYQPQHF

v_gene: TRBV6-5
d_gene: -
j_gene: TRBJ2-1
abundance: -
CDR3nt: TGTGCCAGCAGTCGAGACTGGAAAACTAATGAGCAGTTCTTC
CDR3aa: CASSRDWKTNEQFF

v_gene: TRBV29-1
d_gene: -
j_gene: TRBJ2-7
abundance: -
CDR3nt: TGCAGCGTTGAATATTCCTACGAGCAGTACTTC
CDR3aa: CSVEYSYEQYF

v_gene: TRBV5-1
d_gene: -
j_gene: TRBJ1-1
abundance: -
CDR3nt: TGCGCCAGCAGAGAGGACAGTAGAAACACTGAAGCTTTCTTT
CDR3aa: CASREDSRNTEAFF

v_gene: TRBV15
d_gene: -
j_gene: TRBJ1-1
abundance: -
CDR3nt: TGTGCCACCAGCAGAGATCGAACACAGGGTCGTGAAGCTTTCTTT
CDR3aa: CATSRDRTQGREAFF